Presented here are 4 T cell receptor beta chains from one specimen sequenced in a study of T cells in Graves' hyperthyroidism and ophthalmopathy. RNA transcripts provided the source from which TCR beta CDR3 regions were amplified. An initial round of RT-PCR targeting the TCR CDR3 relied on the HTBI primer set. Each CDR3 protein is one row after TCRdb ran MiXCR on the multiplex PCR reads. The table includes around 290,000 distinct CDR3 sequences, about 17% detected once. The sequencing sample was made of blood. These receptors all come from a woman in her sixties or seventies with Graves' ophthalmopathy.

This clonotype was seen at least ten times. The chain joins TRBV20-1 to TRBJ1-2; TRBD1 aligns across 9 bases. There are 14 residues in the CDR3. Trimming took 3 bases from V and 2 from J; bases not matched to a gene: 4. Germline values: CDR1 DFQATT, CDR2 SNEGSKA (reference sequence). The CDR3 reads CSASPGTGNYGYTF. The CDR3 DNA sequence: TGCAGTGCTAGTCCCGGGACAGGGAACTATGGCTACACCTTC.

The chain uses TRBV5-1 and TRBJ2-6; TRBD1 matches 7 bases. Germline CDR1 SGHRS, CDR2 YFSETQ. The CDR3 is 16 residues long. The V segment lost 4 bases and the J segment 1 base; nucleotides outside the gene matches: 5. CDR3 DNA sequence: TGCGCCAGCAGCGACAGGGAAAGGTCTGGGGCCAACGTCCTGACTTTC. Translated: CASSDRERSGANVLTF.

There are many counts of this clonotype. The chain is built from TRBV11-3 and TRBJ2-1, with 8 bases aligning to TRBD2. This CDR3 is 16 amino acids long. CDR1 and CDR2 (germline): SGHNT, YENEEA. V dropped 5 bases and J dropped 7; count of bases not matched to a gene: 13. The CDR3 protein is CASSARAGVGGNEQFF. The CDR3 region has the DNA TGTGCCAGCAGCGCCAGAGCGGGAGTGGGTGGGAATGAGCAGTTCTTC.

This clonotype came up many times. The rearrangement joins TRBV20-1 to TRBJ2-4; 7 bases are shared with TRBD1. CDR1 is DFQATT, CDR2 SNEGSKA, per germline (reference sequence). The CDR3 runs to 13 residues. J was trimmed by 9 bases and V by 3 bases; bases with no gene match: 8. The CDR3 bases are TGCAGTGCTAGTCGGGACAGCGATGCCATTCAGTACTTC. This codes for CSASRDSDAIQYF.